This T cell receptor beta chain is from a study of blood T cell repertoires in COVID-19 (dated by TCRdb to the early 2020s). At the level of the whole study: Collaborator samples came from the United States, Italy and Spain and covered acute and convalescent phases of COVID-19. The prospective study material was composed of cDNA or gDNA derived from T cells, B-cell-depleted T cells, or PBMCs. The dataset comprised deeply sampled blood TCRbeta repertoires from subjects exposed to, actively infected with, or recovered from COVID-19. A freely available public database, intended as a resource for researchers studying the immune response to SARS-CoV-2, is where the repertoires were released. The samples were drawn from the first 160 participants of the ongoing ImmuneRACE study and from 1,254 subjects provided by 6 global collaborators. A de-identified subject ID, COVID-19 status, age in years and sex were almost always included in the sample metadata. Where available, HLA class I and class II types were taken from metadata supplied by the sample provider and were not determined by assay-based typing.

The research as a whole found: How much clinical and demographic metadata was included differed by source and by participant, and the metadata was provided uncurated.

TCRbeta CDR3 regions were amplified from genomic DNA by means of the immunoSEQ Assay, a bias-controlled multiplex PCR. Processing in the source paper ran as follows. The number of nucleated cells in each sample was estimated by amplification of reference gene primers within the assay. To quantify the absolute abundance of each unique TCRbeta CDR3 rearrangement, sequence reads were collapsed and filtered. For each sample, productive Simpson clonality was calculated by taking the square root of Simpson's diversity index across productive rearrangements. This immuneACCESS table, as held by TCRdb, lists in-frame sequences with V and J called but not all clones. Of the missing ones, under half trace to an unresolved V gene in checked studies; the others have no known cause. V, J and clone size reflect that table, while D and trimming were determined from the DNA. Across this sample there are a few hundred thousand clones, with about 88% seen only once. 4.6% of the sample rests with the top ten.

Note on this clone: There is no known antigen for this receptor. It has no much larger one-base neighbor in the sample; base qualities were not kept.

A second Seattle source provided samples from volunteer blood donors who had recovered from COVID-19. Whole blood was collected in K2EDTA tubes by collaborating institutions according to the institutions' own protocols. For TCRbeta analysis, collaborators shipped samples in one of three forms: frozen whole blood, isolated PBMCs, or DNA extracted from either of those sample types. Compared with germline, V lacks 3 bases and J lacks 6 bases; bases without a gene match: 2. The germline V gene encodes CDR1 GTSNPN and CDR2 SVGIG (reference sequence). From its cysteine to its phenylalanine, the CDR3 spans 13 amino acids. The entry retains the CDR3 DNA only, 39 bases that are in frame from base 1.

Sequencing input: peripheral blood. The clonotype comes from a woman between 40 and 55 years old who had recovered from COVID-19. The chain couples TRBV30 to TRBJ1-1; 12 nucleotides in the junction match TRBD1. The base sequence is TGTGCCTGGAGGGGACAGGGGGCAGCTGAAGCTTTCTTT. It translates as CAWRGQGAAEAFF. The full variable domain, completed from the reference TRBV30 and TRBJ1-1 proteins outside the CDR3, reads SQTIHQWPATLVQPVGSPLSLECTVEGTSNPNLYWYRQAAGRGLQLLFYSVGIGQISSEVPQNLSASRPQDRQFILSSKKLLLSDSGFYLCAWRGQGAAEAFFGQGTRLTVV.